One and the same sample provided the 31 T cell receptor beta chains below, sequenced in a study of cytomegalovirus exposure and HLA in healthy donors. The PCR made use of 60 Vbeta and 13 Jbeta primers. Measured with immunoSEQ multiplex PCR; TCRdb has only the in-frame clones, and not every one. Altogether some 150,000 clones are present, roughly 80% being singletons, with the ten largest covering 1.5% to 2%. The sample taken for sequencing was PBMCs. The receptors derive from a female donor in good health and CMV-seronegative.

The chain carries TRBV7-2 and TRBJ2-5; 11 bases agree with TRBD2. With V trimmed by 1 base and J by 0 bases, 7 bases remained unmatched. This CDR3 contains 18 residues. Germline values: CDR1 SGHTA, CDR2 FQGNSA. CDR3 sequence (DNA): TGTGCCAGCAGCTTAGTAACTAGCGGGGGCCCCTACCAAGAGACCCAGTACTTC. It specifies CASSLVTSGGPYQETQYF. Full variable domain (remainder filled in from reference TRBV7-2 and TRBJ2-5): GAGVSQSPSNKVTEKGKDVELRCDPISGHTALYWYRQSLGQGLEFLIYFQGNSAPDKSGLPSDRFSAERTGGSVSTLTIQRTQQEDSAVYLCASSLVTSGGPYQETQYFGPGTRLLVL.

The rearrangement uses TRBV27 and TRBJ1-2; the match to TRBD1 covers 7 bases. Trimming removed 3 bases from V and 2 bases from J; junction bases left unmatched: 0. Germline CDR1 MNHEY, CDR2 SMNVEV (reference sequence). This CDR3 is 13 amino acids long. CDR3 residues: CASSLGQNYGYTF. In DNA, the CDR3 is TGTGCCAGCAGTTTGGGACAGAACTATGGCTACACCTTC.

CDR3: CASGAGGAGNIQYF. The CDR3 region has the DNA TGTGCCAGCGGAGCGGGGGGCGCGGGGAACATTCAGTACTTC. The gene calls are TRBV5-4 and TRBJ2-4, with 9 bases lining up with TRBD2. The CDR3 runs to 14 residues. Germline loops: CDR1 SGHNT, CDR2 YYREEE (reference sequence). V was clipped by 7 bases and J by 7 bases; unmatched bases: 9.

The gene calls are TRBV19 and TRBJ1-5, with a weak D call TRBD1 (6 bases). The CDR3 loop spans 15 amino acids. Trimming left V 8 bases short and J 8 bases short, with 22 bases between. Germline V gene data show CDR1 as LNHDA and CDR2 as SQIVND (reference sequence). The CDR3 sequence: CASRHKTGPGEPQHF. CDR3 bases: TGTGCCAGTCGACATAAAACAGGGCCCGGGGAGCCCCAGCATTTT.

V gene TRBV4-1 combines with J gene TRBJ1-3, with a possible D match to TRBD1 (5 bases). The CDR3 consists of 15 residues. Germline V gives CDR1 MGHRA, CDR2 YSYEKL. V lost 0 bases, J lost 4 bases, and 10 bases lay in between. Here the CDR3 reads CASSQDWGVGNTIYF. As DNA, the CDR3 is TGCGCCAGCAGCCAAGATTGGGGGGTAGGAAACACCATATATTTT.

The chain has TRBV19 and TRBJ2-7; D may be TRBD2 (6 bases). Per the germline V gene, CDR1 is LNHDA and CDR2 is SQIVND (reference sequence). V dropped 5 bases and J dropped 2 bases, with 16 bases sitting between them. This CDR3 is 15 amino acids long. CDR3 region: CASSPSGLSAYEQYF. The CDR3 DNA is TGTGCCAGTAGTCCCAGCGGGTTGTCAGCCTACGAGCAGTACTTC.

The chain employs TRBV28 and TRBJ1-1; D is ambiguous. The V end lost 3 bases, the J end lost 0 bases, and 11 bases lay between the germline ends. Per germline, CDR1 MDHEN and CDR2 SYDVKM. The length of the CDR3 is 15 residues. The CDR3, as DNA: TGTGCCAGCAGTTTTTCCGGCGGATTGAACACTGAAGCTTTCTTT. It yields the protein CASSFSGGLNTEAFF.

The chain uses TRBV6-5 and TRBJ1-1; no definite D call. Germline CDR1 reads MNHEY; CDR2 reads SVGAGI. V lost 0 bases, J lost 1 base, and 12 bases lay in between. This CDR3 is built from 16 residues. The CDR3, as DNA: TGTGCCAGCAGTTACTCGTCGGCTAGTGCGAACACTGAAGCTTTCTTT. Its protein is CASSYSSASANTEAFF.

This rearrangement joins TRBV6-5 to TRBJ2-5, with 10 positions matching TRBD2. The CDR3 runs 13 residues. J was trimmed by 5 bases and V by 5 bases; bases with no gene match: 2. Germline assignment: CDR1 MNHEY and CDR2 SVGAGI. The CDR3 is CASSASGSETQYF. The CDR3 region has the DNA TGTGCCAGCAGTGCTAGCGGGAGTGAGACCCAGTACTTC.

The chain is built from TRBV5-1 and TRBJ2-1, with a possible D match to TRBD2 (5 bases). The CDR3 has 13 amino acids. V was clipped by 0 bases and J by 6 bases, with 7 bases between them. Germline CDR1 and CDR2: SGHRS and YFSETQ. Here the CDR3 reads CASSLGGSNEQFF. DNA of the CDR3: TGCGCCAGCAGCTTGGGAGGGTCCAATGAGCAGTTCTTC.

The chain recombines TRBV6-1 with TRBJ2-5; TRBD2 matches 7 bases. Germline loops: CDR1 MNHNS, CDR2 SASEGT. The V and J ends lost 3 bases and 5 bases, in that order; junction bases with no gene match: 9. The CDR3 loop spans 15 amino acids. The CDR3 coding sequence is TGTGCCAGCAGTGATAGGGCGGGAGATCGGGAGACCCAGTACTTC. Amino acid sequence: CASSDRAGDRETQYF.

This clone was recorded once. V is TRBV11-2 and J is TRBJ2-7; maybe TRBD1 (6 bases). The CDR3 loop spans 15 amino acids. In germline, CDR1 is SGHAT, CDR2 FQNNGV. Trimming cost V 2 bases and J 5 bases, with 16 bases left between them. The CDR3 here is CASSLSQGRTDEQYF. Here the CDR3 DNA reads TGTGCCAGCAGCTTATCGCAGGGGCGCACGGACGAGCAGTACTTC. The whole variable domain, remainder taken from reference TRBV11-2 and TRBJ2-7, is EAGVAQSPRYKIIEKRQSVAFWCNPISGHATLYWYQQILGQGPKLLIQFQNNGVVDDSQLPKDRFSAERLKGVDSTLKIQPAKLEDSAVYLCASSLSQGRTDEQYFGPGTRLTVT.

V is TRBV7-9 and J is TRBJ1-2, with D tentatively TRBD1 (6 bases). Trimming stripped 5 bases from V and 2 bases from J, with 21 bases between. The CDR3 covers 17 residues. Per germline, CDR1 SEHNR and CDR2 FQNEAQ (reference sequence). CDR3 region: CASSRQGTVPPNYGYTF. The CDR3 bases are TGTGCCAGCAGCCGGCAGGGGACGGTCCCCCCCAACTATGGCTACACCTTC.

This clone was recorded a few times. This sequence joins TRBV6-5 and TRBJ1-5, with unresolved D. V was shortened by 0 bases and J by 7 bases, with 7 bases between the two germline ends. Germline V gene sequence: CDR1 MNHEY, CDR2 SVGAGI. The CDR3 totals 13 residues. CDR3 loop: CASSYSTGQPQHF. DNA of the CDR3: TGTGCCAGCAGTTACTCGACTGGGCAGCCCCAGCATTTT.

This chain links TRBV7-3 with TRBJ2-3; D is uncertain. The CDR3 has 16 amino acids. Trimming cost V 4 bases and J 0 bases, with 14 bases left between them. Germline V lookup: CDR1 SGHTA, CDR2 FQGTGA. This CDR3 reads CASSSSGFASTDTQYF. The CDR3 nucleotides read TGTGCCAGCAGCTCGTCGGGTTTCGCTAGCACAGATACGCAGTATTTT.

The V and J genes are TRBV11-2 and TRBJ1-3, with 7 bases fitting TRBD1. This CDR3 comprises 18 residues. The germline V gene encodes CDR1 SGHAT and CDR2 FQNNGV. Germline trimming cut 7 bases from V and 4 bases from J; bases unmatched to any gene: 19. In DNA, the CDR3 is TGTGCCAGCAACCGACAAGGGGGCACAACCTGGGAGGGAAACACCATATATTTT. Translating it yields CASNRQGGTTWEGNTIYF.

V usage is TRBV7-9 and J usage is TRBJ2-3, with 10 bases lining up with TRBD1. The CDR3 sequence is 13 residues long. The V gene end was trimmed by 0 bases and the J gene end by 9 bases; junction bases not matched to a gene: 0. CDR1 SEHNR and CDR2 FQNEAQ come from the germline V gene (reference sequence). CDR3 sequence (DNA): TGTGCCAGCAGCTTAGCGGACAGGGGGACGCAGTATTTT. Its protein is CASSLADRGTQYF.

The CDR3 DNA is TGTGCCAGCAGCTTTTTTCCCGAAACAGGGTCGGGCTATGGCTACACCTTC. Translation: CASSFFPETGSGYGYTF. The chain couples TRBV11-2 to TRBJ1-2; possibly TRBD1 for D (6 bases). This CDR3 has 17 amino acids. The germline V gene has CDR1 SGHAT and CDR2 FQNNGV. Trimming took 3 bases from V and 4 from J, leaving 21 bases between them. Full variable domain (missing parts from reference TRBV11-2 and TRBJ1-2): EAGVAQSPRYKIIEKRQSVAFWCNPISGHATLYWYQQILGQGPKLLIQFQNNGVVDDSQLPKDRFSAERLKGVDSTLKIQPAKLEDSAVYLCASSFFPETGSGYGYTFGSGTRLTVV.

This rearrangement joins TRBV4-2 to TRBJ1-1; 9 nucleotides agree with TRBD1. The V and J ends lost 1 base and 4 bases, in that order; junction bases with no gene match: 7. The length of the CDR3 is 16 residues. CDR1 is LGHNA, CDR2 YNFKEQ, per germline. This chain's CDR3 is CASSQGQGVRGTEAFF. For the CDR3, the DNA is TGTGCCAGCAGCCAAGGACAGGGGGTTCGTGGCACTGAAGCTTTCTTT.

This chain connects TRBV5-4 to TRBJ2-2, with 8 bases lining up with TRBD1. With V trimmed by 4 bases and J by 0 bases, 8 bases remained unmatched. Germline V gives CDR1 SGHNT, CDR2 YYREEE (reference sequence). The CDR3 has 17 residues. CDR3 DNA: TGTGCCAGCAGCCAAACTCAGGGGGCCCCGAACACCGGGGAGCTGTTTTTT. It is translated as CASSQTQGAPNTGELFF. Full variable domain (outside the CDR3, taken from reference TRBV5-4 and TRBJ2-2): ETGVTQSPTHLIKTRGQQVTLRCSSQSGHNTVSWYQQALGQGPQFIFQYYREEENGRGNFPPRFSGLQFPNYSSELNVNALELDDSALYLCASSQTQGAPNTGELFFGEGSRLTVL.

This CDR3 is CAWRRISYEQYF. CDR3 coding DNA: TGTGCCTGGAGGAGGATCTCCTACGAGCAGTACTTC. V and J are TRBV30 and TRBJ2-7; no reliable D call. CDR3 size: 12 residues. Looked up from germline, CDR1 is GTSNPN and CDR2 is SVGIG (reference sequence). V dropped 3 bases and J dropped 0 bases, with 6 bases sitting between them.

CDR3 region: CASTGTASNYGYTF. The CDR3 nucleotides read TGTGCCAGCACCGGGACAGCCTCTAACTATGGCTACACCTTC. The J gene is TRBJ1-2, the V gene TRBV7-9; TRBD1 agrees at 7 bases. V was clipped by 7 bases and J by 0 bases; unmatched bases: 5. Germline V gives CDR1 SEHNR, CDR2 FQNEAQ (reference sequence). The CDR3 is 14 residues long.

V and J are TRBV5-6 and TRBJ1-6; 9 bases map to TRBD1. J was trimmed by 6 bases and V by 2 bases; bases with no gene match: 3. This CDR3 has 15 residues. Germline V gene lookup returns CDR1 SGHDT and CDR2 YYEEEE. The CDR3 is CASSLGTGTNSPLHF. The CDR3 nucleotides read TGTGCCAGCAGCTTAGGGACAGGGACTAATTCACCCCTCCACTTT.

V usage is TRBV11-1 and J usage is TRBJ2-2; 8 bases map to TRBD1. CDR3 length: 15 amino acids. Germline V gene lookup returns CDR1 SGHAT and CDR2 FQDESV (reference sequence). With 1 base clipped from V and 7 bases from J, the junction kept 5 bases outside the gene matches. The CDR3: CASSLVQGAFGELFF. Here the CDR3 DNA reads TGTGCCAGCAGCTTAGTCCAGGGGGCTTTCGGGGAGCTGTTTTTT.

This chain uses TRBV10-2 with TRBJ2-2, with 7 bases aligning to TRBD2. J gave up 0 bases and V 3 bases, and 4 bases lay outside the gene matches. The CDR3 has 16 amino acids. CDR1 is WSHSY, CDR2 SAAADI, per germline. The DNA for the CDR3 is TGCGCCAGCAGTGACGGGGGGTCAACGAACACCGGGGAGCTGTTTTTT. It specifies CASSDGGSTNTGELFF.

The V call is TRBV2, the J call TRBJ2-7, with 10 nucleotides matching TRBD1. Germline CDR1 SNHLY, CDR2 FYNNEI. V shed 4 bases, J shed 5 bases, and the junction held 8 bases outside the gene matches. This CDR3 has 15 residues. This chain's CDR3 is CASSVGTGASHEQYF. CDR3 bases: TGTGCCAGCAGTGTTGGGACAGGGGCTTCCCACGAGCAGTACTTC.

Only one count was recorded for this clone. The chain joins TRBV11-2 to TRBJ1-1; D unresolved. The germline CDR1 and CDR2 sequences are SGHAT and FQNNGV. Trimming removed 0 bases from V and 3 bases from J, with 5 bases in between. This CDR3 is built from 13 residues. The CDR3 region is CASSLDSYTEAFF. Written as DNA, the CDR3 is TGTGCCAGCAGCTTAGACAGTTACACTGAAGCTTTCTTT.

The J gene is TRBJ2-7, the V gene TRBV19; 7 bases agree with TRBD1. The length of the CDR3 is 14 residues. CDR1 and CDR2 (germline): LNHDA, SQIVND (reference sequence). Germline trimming cut 4 bases from V and 5 bases from J; bases unmatched to any gene: 8. The CDR3 loop reads CASSKIQGEDEQYF. The CDR3 DNA reads as TGTGCCAGTAGTAAGATTCAGGGGGAAGACGAGCAGTACTTC.

CDR3 loop: CASSDSYRGQSSYNEQFF. CDR3 sequence (DNA): TGTGCCAGCAGTGACTCGTACAGGGGGCAAAGCTCCTACAATGAGCAGTTCTTC. J is TRBJ2-1 and V is TRBV6-4; 9 bases fit TRBD1. With V trimmed by 0 bases and J by 0 bases, 6 bases remained unmatched. This CDR3 has 18 residues. CDR1 is MRHNA, CDR2 SNTAGT, per germline.

The chain carries TRBV9 and TRBJ1-6; 7 bases map to TRBD1. The CDR3 loop spans 14 amino acids. V was clipped by 4 bases and J by 3 bases; unmatched bases: 1. Germline V gene data show CDR1 as SGDLS and CDR2 as YYNGEE. CDR3 in amino acids: CASSRDSYNSPLHF. The CDR3 nucleotides are TGTGCCAGCAGCCGGGACAGCTATAATTCACCCCTCCACTTT.

The chain carries TRBV19 and TRBJ2-3, with D possibly being TRBD1 (6 bases). The germline gives CDR1 LNHDA, CDR2 SQIVND (reference sequence). Trimming shortened V by 7 bases and J by 2 bases, and 16 bases separated the two germline ends. This CDR3 is 15 amino acids long. The CDR3 nucleotides are TGTGCCAGTAACACAGGCCTGGGGGCCACAGATACGCAGTATTTT. Its translation: CASNTGLGATDTQYF.